This T cell receptor beta chain was captured by sequencing in a study of CD8+ T cells in alopecia areata. Indicated treatment: oral pan-JAK inhibitor, 5-10 mg twice daily. Sorting separated CD4+ and CD8+ T cells out of PBMCs. Extraction and reverse transcription of RNA yielded cDNA as the sequencing template. Produced via immunoSEQ multiplex PCR; TCRdb's table is partial and in-frame only. Of 150,000 to 200,000 clones detected, less than 80% appear once; the ten largest clones hold approximately 15%. Trimming stripped 6 bases from V and 3 bases from J, with 11 bases between. The CDR3 runs 14 residues. CDR1 is SGHVS, CDR2 FQNEAQ, per germline. This clone showed up just a few times.

The sample was CD4+ T cells sorted from blood, taken at week 24, from a patient treated with tofacitinib. This TCR was recovered from a human donor with alopecia areata. The chain carries TRBV7-8 and TRBJ2-2; tentative D call: TRBD2 (5 bases). CDR3 bases: TGTGCCAGCAGGTTTGAGGGCTACACCGGGGAGCTGTTTTTT. Amino acids: CASRFEGYTGELFF.